What follows are 31 T cell receptor beta chains derived from one specimen sequenced in a study of regulatory T cells in long-lasting Graves disease. With iRepertoire HTBI primers and Arm-PCR of CDR3 regions, TCR beta libraries were built. TCRdb ran MiXCR on the multiplex PCR reads and lists one entry per CDR3 protein. This table has fewer than 400,000 distinct CDR3 sequences, roughly 20% appearing once. Time point noted: persistent/refractory GD, antithyroid drugs over 5 years with positive TRAb. Generation of the TCR library employed RNA extracted from PBMCs. The source was peripheral blood mononuclear cells (PBMCs), collected when the disease was refractory, from a patient treated with antithyroid drugs. These receptor sequences come from a female donor with Graves disease.

This clonotype has more than one count but fewer than ten. The gene calls are TRBV28 and TRBJ2-7; D not certain. Germline V CDR1 and CDR2: MDHEN, SYDVKM. The V end was cut by 3 bases, the J end by 2 bases, with 5 bases between. This CDR3 is 12 amino acids long. The CDR3 protein is CASSLEPYEQYF. The CDR3 nucleotides are TGTGCCAGCAGTTTGGAGCCCTACGAGCAGTACTTC.

The chain couples TRBV20-1 to TRBJ2-7; 7 bases are shared with TRBD2. The V gene's germline CDR1 is DFQATT and CDR2 SNEGSKA (reference sequence). V lost 6 bases, J lost 5 bases, and 10 bases stayed unmatched. The CDR3 contains 13 residues. CDR3 nucleotides: TGCAGTGCCAGTGATGGTGCGGGAGACGAGCAGTACTTC. This encodes CSASDGAGDEQYF.

This clonotype was found a few times. The J gene is TRBJ2-7, the V gene TRBV7-6; 8 bases fit TRBD2. Germline CDR1 SGHVS, CDR2 FNYEAQ. The CDR3 is made up of 15 amino acids. With V trimmed by 5 bases and J by 6 bases, 12 bases remained unmatched. In DNA form, the CDR3 reads TGTGCCAGCAGCCCCCGGGAGGGGGGCTGGGGCGAGCAGTACTTC. Translation gives CASSPREGGWGEQYF.

This clonotype was observed a few times. This chain joins TRBV9 and TRBJ2-6, with 10 bases identical to TRBD1. V trimming: 3 bases; J trimming: 3 bases; junction bases outside the gene matches: 15. CDR1 is SGDLS and CDR2 is YYNGEE in the germline V gene. CDR3 length: 20 amino acids. CDR3 amino acids: CASSAPEGRQGAYGANVLTF. Written as DNA, the CDR3 is TGTGCCAGCAGCGCCCCGGAGGGGAGACAGGGGGCTTATGGGGCCAACGTCCTGACTTTC.

In this sample, this clonotype turned up a few times. CDR3 residues: CSARDLSRLEQETQYF. The DNA for the CDR3 is TGCAGTGCTAGAGATTTATCGCGGCTAGAGCAAGAGACCCAGTACTTC. The chain joins TRBV20-1 to TRBJ2-5; D gene ambiguous. V lost 0 bases and J lost 2, with 16 bases in between. CDR3 length: 16 amino acids. Germline CDR1 and CDR2: DFQATT and SNEGSKA (reference sequence).

This clonotype was seen a few times. The CDR3, as DNA: TGTGCCACCAGTGATTTGCAGTCAAGGCTGTTTTTT. Encoded protein: CATSDLQSRLFF. The chain uses TRBV24-1 and TRBJ1-4, with D unclear. The CDR3 is made up of 12 amino acids. Germline V lookup: CDR1 KGHDR, CDR2 SFDVKD. V gave up 0 bases and J gave up 14 bases, with 9 bases separating them.

The rearrangement uses TRBV7-2 and TRBJ1-6; D is perhaps TRBD1 (6 bases). Trimming removed 6 bases at V and 10 bases at J, with 22 bases between. Germline values: CDR1 SGHTA, CDR2 FQGNSA. The CDR3 is 16 amino acids. The CDR3 sequence: CASRGATGSGNSPLHF. CDR3 nucleotide sequence: TGTGCCAGCAGGGGTGCAACAGGGTCCGGAAACTCACCCCTCCACTTT.

This rearrangement joins TRBV25-1 to TRBJ2-5; 8 bases line up with TRBD1. The CDR3 extends over 14 amino acids. The germline V gene has CDR1 MGHDK and CDR2 SYGVNS. Trimming removed 4 bases from V and 2 bases from J; junction bases left unmatched: 3. The CDR3 coding sequence is TGTGCCAGCAGTGCCAGGGGGCAGCAAGAGACCCAGTACTTC. Translating it yields CASSARGQQETQYF.

With regard to this clonotype: This may arise from a read error, as a much more abundant clone is one base away. V is TRBV12-3 or TRBV12-4 and J is TRBJ1-4; 7 nucleotides align to TRBD1. This CDR3 spans 14 amino acids. This CDR3 reads CASRPGTANENLFF. The DNA for the CDR3 is TGTGCCAGCAGACCCGGGACAGCTAATGAAAACCTGTTTTTT.

The chain couples TRBV5-1 to TRBJ2-2, with 9 bases matching TRBD2. Germline CDR1 and CDR2: SGHRS and YFSETQ. The CDR3 sequence is 16 residues long. The trim removed 0 bases at V and 4 bases at J, leaving 4 bases unmatched. CDR3 in amino acids: CASSLAGGRATGELFF. CDR3 in DNA: TGCGCCAGCAGCTTGGCTGGCGGGAGGGCCACCGGGGAGCTGTTTTTT.

The rearrangement links TRBV7-8 to TRBJ2-3; 13 positions agree with TRBD2. Unmatched junction bases numbered 7, after V lost 5 bases and J lost 5 bases. Per the germline V gene, CDR1 is SGHVS and CDR2 is FQNEAQ. The CDR3 contains 16 residues. The CDR3 sequence is CASSPRTSGRLDTQYF. In DNA, the CDR3 is TGTGCCAGCAGCCCTAGGACTAGCGGGAGATTAGATACGCAGTATTTT.

A note on this clonotype: At one end the junction does not follow the germline gene, possibly because of a read error. This chain links TRBV12-3 or TRBV12-4 with TRBJ1-2; D is unresolved. The CDR3 runs to 13 residues. The CDR3 DNA reads TGTGCCAGCAGTTTAGGGGCGCACTATGGCTACGCCTTC. Protein sequence: CASSLGAHYGYAF.

The chain carries TRBV19 and TRBJ1-4; tentatively, D is TRBD1 (6 bases). This CDR3 contains 14 residues. Trimming stripped 5 bases from V and 7 bases from J, with 14 bases between. Germline CDR1 and CDR2: LNHDA and SQIVND (reference sequence). CDR3 sequence (DNA): TGTGCCAGTAGTCCTGGGACATTAGGTGAAAAACTGTTTTTT. Translating gives CASSPGTLGEKLFF.

This clonotype was observed a few times. The V call is TRBV9, the J call TRBJ2-3; TRBD2 matches 10 bases. The V gene end was trimmed by 3 bases and the J gene end by 5 bases; junction bases not matched to a gene: 0. This CDR3 has 13 residues. CDR1 and CDR2 from the germline V gene are SGDLS and YYNGEE. CDR3 sequence: CASSGTSGDTQYF. CDR3 bases: TGTGCCAGCAGCGGGACTAGCGGAGATACGCAGTATTTT.

This clonotype was seen many times. The V gene is TRBV11-2, the J gene TRBJ2-7; 8 bases map to TRBD2. Unmatched junction bases numbered 10, after V lost 6 bases and J lost 3 bases. The CDR3 has 15 amino acids. CDR1 SGHAT and CDR2 FQNNGV come from the germline V gene. CDR3 sequence (DNA): TGTGCCAGCAGAATCCTCGGGACTAGGGTCTACGAGCAGTACTTC. Its translation is CASRILGTRVYEQYF.

This clonotype was seen a handful of times. This rearrangement joins TRBV5-4 to TRBJ2-7, with D possibly TRBD2 on 6 matching bases. Germline CDR1 reads SGHNT; CDR2 reads YYREEE (reference sequence). V lost 4 bases and J 7 bases, leaving 21 bases between the germline ends. This CDR3 is 15 amino acids long. The CDR3 protein is CASSTIGSWSGEQYF. CDR3 DNA: TGTGCCAGCAGCACGATCGGGAGTTGGTCGGGGGAGCAGTACTTC.

This clonotype has at least ten counts. The chain couples TRBV20-1 to TRBJ2-2; D is unclear. V was shortened by 7 bases and J by 4 bases, with 19 bases between the two germline ends. Looked up from germline, CDR1 is DFQATT and CDR2 is SNEGSKA (reference sequence). The CDR3 sequence is 15 residues long. The DNA for the CDR3 is TGCAGTGTTCCCATCTCGAATTATCCCACCGGGGAGCTGTTTTTT. Amino acid sequence: CSVPISNYPTGELFF.

In this sample, this clonotype turned up many times. CDR3 nucleotide sequence: TGTGCCACACGGACAGGGGATAGCAATCAGCCCCAGCATTTT. Its translation is CATRTGDSNQPQHF. This chain links TRBV10-3 with TRBJ1-5, with 9 bases that match TRBD1. The ends lost 10 bases at V and 0 bases at J; junction bases unmatched: 4. There are 14 residues in the CDR3. Looked up from germline, CDR1 is ENHRY and CDR2 is SYGVKD.

This clonotype appeared a few times. The chain combines TRBV12-3 or TRBV12-4 with TRBJ1-1; a weak D match, TRBD1 (6 bases). The CDR3 extends over 13 amino acids. V was trimmed by 2 bases and J by 10 bases, leaving 14 bases between them. CDR3 sequence (DNA): TGTGCCAGCAGTTTACTGCAAGGGGGGACAGCTTTCTTT. Encoded protein: CASSLLQGGTAFF.

The chain joins TRBV12-3 or TRBV12-4 to TRBJ1-5; no clear D gene. Trimming left V 6 bases short and J 6 bases short, with 15 bases between. This CDR3 comprises 14 residues. CDR3 in DNA: TGTGCCAGCAGAAGGGAGGGAGCGATTCAGCCCCAGCATTTT. Translated: CASRREGAIQPQHF.

This rearrangement joins TRBV6-1 to TRBJ2-2; 10 bases match TRBD2. The CDR3 runs 18 residues. Germline-derived CDR1 and CDR2 are MNHNS and SASEGT. Trimming removed 4 bases from V and 7 bases from J; junction bases left unmatched: 15. In nucleotides, the CDR3 is TGTGCCAGCAGTGGACCCAGAGCTAGCGGGAGTTACGTCGGGGAGCTGTTTTTT. Translation gives CASSGPRASGSYVGELFF.

The chain recombines TRBV19 with TRBJ2-7; D perhaps matches TRBD2 (6 bases). Trimming left V 4 bases short and J 4 bases short, with 14 bases between. Germline V gene lookup returns CDR1 LNHDA and CDR2 SQIVND (reference sequence). This CDR3 is 14 amino acids long. The CDR3 DNA reads as TGTGCCAGTAGTACCTCCCCGGGAGATTACGAGCAGTACTTC. It specifies CASSTSPGDYEQYF.

V gene TRBV20-1 combines with J gene TRBJ2-7, with 11 bases identical to TRBD2. V shed 3 bases, J shed 0 bases, and the junction held 13 bases outside the gene matches. Germline V gene sequence: CDR1 DFQATT, CDR2 SNEGSKA (reference sequence). The CDR3 extends over 18 amino acids. CDR3: CSARGFASGRLGSYEQYF. The CDR3 bases are TGCAGTGCTAGGGGGTTTGCTAGCGGGAGGTTGGGCTCCTACGAGCAGTACTTC.

J is TRBJ2-7 and V is TRBV29-1, with D perhaps being TRBD1 or TRBD2 (6 bases each). Germline V gene data show CDR1 as SQVTM and CDR2 as ANQGSEA. The CDR3 contains 13 residues. The V gene lost 4 bases and the J gene lost 0 bases, with 10 bases spanning the gap. CDR3 bases: TGCAGCGTTGTTGGGGGGCACTCCTACGAGCAGTACTTC. It codes for CSVVGGHSYEQYF.

This clonotype occurred many times. J is TRBJ1-2 and V is TRBV25-1, with a possible D match to TRBD1 (6 bases). V lost 3 bases and J 4 bases, leaving 12 bases between the germline ends. In germline, CDR1 is MGHDK, CDR2 SYGVNS. There are 14 residues in the CDR3. The CDR3 bases are TGTGCCAGCAGTGAGGCAGGGGACCCCTATGGCTACACCTTC. This translates into CASSEAGDPYGYTF.

The chain couples TRBV7-2 to TRBJ2-2, with unresolved D. Between the trimmed V and J ends, which lost 5 bases and 0 bases, there was a span of 7 bases. CDR3 length: 14 residues. Per germline, CDR1 SGHTA and CDR2 FQGNSA. CDR3: CASSIGANTGELFF. The CDR3 DNA reads as TGTGCCAGCAGCATCGGAGCGAACACCGGGGAGCTGTTTTTT. The full variable domain, completed using reference TRBV7-2 and TRBJ2-2, is GAGVSQSPSNKVTEKGKDVELRCDPISGHTALYWYRQSLGQGLEFLIYFQGNSAPDKSGLPSDRFSAERTGGSVSTLTIQRTQQEDSAVYLCASSIGANTGELFFGEGSRLTVL.

The rearrangement links TRBV6-5 to TRBJ1-2, with no clear D. The ends were cut back, 4 bases at V and 7 bases at J, with 19 bases in the middle. The CDR3 spans 15 residues. Looked up from germline, CDR1 is MNHEY and CDR2 is SVGAGI. CDR3 nucleotides: TGTGCCAGCAGTTCTACGCCAGGTTTTCTTGGTGGCTACACCTTC. Translating it yields CASSSTPGFLGGYTF.

DNA of the CDR3: TGTGCCAGTAGTATCCACACAGGGTTCTTCGATAGGTATCCCCCTGAAGCTTTCTTT. It translates to CASSIHTGFFDRYPPEAFF. J is TRBJ1-1 and V is TRBV19; possible D gene TRBD1, 6 bases. Germline V CDR1 and CDR2: LNHDA, SQIVND (reference sequence). The CDR3 is 19 residues long. Trimming removed 3 bases at V and 6 bases at J, with 29 bases between. Using reference TRBV19 and TRBJ1-1 for the parts outside the CDR3, the full variable domain is DGGITQSPKYLFRKEGQNVTLSCEQNLNHDAMYWYRQDPGQGLRLIYYSQIVNDFQKGDIAEGYSVSREKKESFPLTVTSAQKNPTAFYLCASSIHTGFFDRYPPEAFFGQGTRLTVV.

This clonotype has a single count. The genes are TRBV7-8 and TRBJ1-6; 9 bases agree with TRBD1. The CDR3 sequence is 16 residues long. The germline V gene has CDR1 SGHVS and CDR2 FQNEAQ. V shed 6 bases, J shed 4 bases, and the junction held 7 bases outside the gene matches. The CDR3 spells CASRESGTGYNSPLHF. For the CDR3, the DNA is TGTGCCAGCAGAGAATCCGGGACAGGGTATAATTCACCCCTCCACTTT. Full variable domain (remainder filled in from reference TRBV7-8 and TRBJ1-6): GAGVSQSPRYKVAKRGQDVALRCDPISGHVSLFWYQQALGQGPEFLTYFQNEAQLDKSGLPSDRFFAERPEGSVSTLKIQRTQQEDSAVYLCASRESGTGYNSPLHFGNGTRLTVT.

The chain uses TRBV12-3 or TRBV12-4 and TRBJ2-5, with 11 nucleotides matching TRBD1. V lost 6 bases to trimming and J lost 2 bases; unmatched junction nucleotides: 8. This CDR3 has 16 residues. The CDR3 DNA reads as TGTGCCAGCAGGCGGACAGGGGGCGGTGGGCAAGAGACCCAGTACTTC. Translation: CASRRTGGGGQETQYF.

The V gene is TRBV7-9, the J gene TRBJ1-1; weak D call: TRBD1 (5 bases). Per germline, CDR1 SEHNR and CDR2 FQNEAQ (reference sequence). V lost 1 base and J 1 base, leaving 13 bases between the germline ends. The CDR3 is 16 residues long. The CDR3 DNA reads TGTGCCAGCAGCTTAGTGGGGGGGGAAAAGAACACTGAAGCTTTCTTT. This codes for CASSLVGGEKNTEAFF.